The 7 T cell receptor beta chains below all came from one sample that was sequenced in a study of T cell clonotyping in hematopoietic cell transplantation. Here immunoSEQ multiplex PCR was the method, and the copy in TCRdb shows in-frame clones only, minus some. The table has under 9,500 clones, roughly 90% seen once; the top ten hold roughly 35%. The material was PBMCs, obtained 180 days after allogeneic stem cell transplant. The receptors were sampled from a human patient who had an allogeneic stem cell transplant, so the T cells may come from the graft donor. The donor label of this sample is uncertain. Some clones in this sample may be carry-over from other donors' samples.

This sequence joins TRBV28 and TRBJ2-5, with D perhaps TRBD1 (8 bases). With 6 bases removed from V and 4 bases from J, the gap between germline ends came to 18 bases. The length of the CDR3 is 15 residues. Looked up from germline, CDR1 is MDHEN and CDR2 is SYDVKM. The CDR3 region is CASRNRGGLLETQYF. The DNA for the CDR3 is TGTGCCAGCAGGAACAGGGGGGGGTTATTAGAGACCCAGTACTTC.

The chain links TRBV6-5 to TRBJ2-7, with D maybe TRBD1 (5 bases). Germline V gives CDR1 MNHEY, CDR2 SVGAGI. Trimming removed 7 bases at V and 0 bases at J, with 13 bases between. CDR3 length: 14 amino acids. CDR3 residues: CASNSDTFSYEQYF. The CDR3 DNA follows: TGTGCCAGCAATTCGGACACCTTCTCCTACGAGCAGTACTTC.

The CDR3 bases are TGTGCCAGTAGCGACAGGGGGAGAGGCTATGGCTACACCTTC. It yields the protein CASSDRGRGYGYTF. The gene calls are TRBV19 and TRBJ1-2; 9 nucleotides align to TRBD1. The CDR3 is 14 residues long. Germline V gives CDR1 LNHDA, CDR2 SQIVND (reference sequence). With V trimmed by 6 bases and J by 4 bases, 6 bases remained unmatched.

The V gene is TRBV5-6, the J gene TRBJ2-5, with 7 bases lining up with TRBD2. This CDR3 has 13 amino acids. V gave up 4 bases and J gave up 5 bases; unmatched junction bases: 5. CDR1 is SGHDT and CDR2 is YYEEEE in the germline V gene. CDR3 protein: CASSLGGGETQYF. DNA of the CDR3: TGTGCCAGCAGCCTGGGGGGAGGGGAGACCCAGTACTTC.

The CDR3 nucleotides are TGTGCCAGTACCAAAGGGCTGTTCTCCTACAATGAGCAGTTCTTC. The encoded protein is CASTKGLFSYNEQFF. The chain joins TRBV19 to TRBJ2-1; D not certain. The germline CDR1 and CDR2 sequences are LNHDA and SQIVND (reference sequence). V lost 7 bases to trimming and J lost 0 bases, with 13 bases between them. The CDR3 is 15 residues long.

The chain uses TRBV11-3 and TRBJ1-6, with 9 nucleotides matching TRBD1. V gave up 4 bases and J gave up 9 bases; unmatched junction bases: 7. The CDR3 consists of 15 residues. CDR1 is SGHNT, CDR2 YENEEA, per germline. The CDR3 region has the DNA TGTGCCAGCAGCTCACCAGACAGGGGGATTTCACCCCTCCACTTT. Protein sequence: CASSSPDRGISPLHF.

The V call is TRBV2, the J call TRBJ2-3; the D gene is possibly TRBD1 (5 bases). CDR1 SNHLY and CDR2 FYNNEI come from the germline V gene. The CDR3 has 15 residues. The ends were cut back, 3 bases at V and 0 bases at J, with 10 bases in the middle. Here the CDR3 reads CASSDGRASTDTQYF. The CDR3 DNA sequence: TGTGCCAGCAGTGATGGCAGGGCTAGCACAGATACGCAGTATTTT.